This T cell receptor beta chain was observed in a study of shared clonotypes between healthy human individuals (dated by TCRdb to 2018 to 2021). In terms of the full investigation: The cohort included three men and two women between 18 and 49 years of age. To estimate repertoire size and how much clonotype sharing occurs between individuals, the study deeply sequenced the blood TCR repertoires of roughly 5 healthy adults. Between about 0.8 and 9 billion PBMCs per donor were obtained by leukapheresis. To increase sequencing depth and limit assay-specific biases, TCR repertoire library preparation and sequencing were carried out by different laboratories using diverse techniques. For each donor, CD4 naive and CD4 memory were each given three plates, CD8 naive was given two plates, and CD8 memory was given one plate.

Using the deep immunoSEQ assay, TCR CDR3 regions were amplified from genomic DNA by multiplex PCR. Genomic DNA extracted from each cell subset was distributed evenly over all wells of several immunoSEQ 96-well plates, and each plate served as one replicate. For sorted subsets, each replicate PCR was loaded with about 0.2 ug genomic DNA, equivalent to roughly 30,000 T cell genomes. Purified libraries were quantified with a Qubit 3.0 fluorometer, sized on a Bioanalyzer 2100, and re-quantified with the KAPA Library Quantification kit. A separate single-read 150-cycle Illumina NextSeq 550 flow cell was used to sequence each immunoSEQ 96-well plate. In the source study's methods: Because the immunoSEQ output held only junctional sequences and lacked quality scores, the filtering could not match the filtering applied to full-length reads. To assign V/J genes and CDR3, sequences were annotated using PyIR, a Python wrapper for IgBLAST v1.9, with IMGT germline references. Reads with weak V/J assignments (E-value above 1e-6), missing CDR3, stop codons, out-of-frame junctions, or ambiguous translated residues were removed. V3J clonotypes were defined by identical inferred V gene, J gene, and CDR3 amino acid sequence. The percentage overlap between two repertoires was calculated by dividing the number of shared unique clonotypes by the size of the smaller repertoire. Repertoire richness was assessed with RTK rarefaction, the Chao1 estimator, and Recon v2.1 estimates of unobserved clonotypes. Generation probabilities were computed with OLGA for all TCRbeta clonotypes obtained by the gDNA method from several donors. TCRdb limited this immuneACCESS table to in-frame rearrangements with V and J called. A share of clones is missing; checked studies link under half to unresolved V genes, and the rest is unexplained. V and J calls and clone size are given by that table; D and trimming were obtained from the DNA. The sample data list roughly 2.1 million clones, and more than 85% of these were observed just once. Around 1.7% of the sample lies in the top ten.

Regarding this clone: Its antigen is unknown. The sample holds no much larger clone one base away, and base qualities are not on file.

Summary of the overall study and its limitations: Naive subsets generally had larger estimated clonotype richness than memory subsets. Across a few donors, approximately 5% of naive CD4, 3.5% of naive CD8, 2% to 2.5% of memory CD4, and 0.4% to 0.45% of memory CD8 clonotypes were shared. Rarefaction of sorted-subset datasets indicated incomplete sequencing despite the large sequencing depth. Compared with non-shared clonotypes, the clonotypes found in all four sorted-subset donors had higher generation probabilities. Because the study included a small number of donors, the genetic and exposure-history diversity represented was limited. Pairwise subsampling led to the expectation that sequencing depth would affect the degree of clonotype sharing among donors. Only blood was sampled, and tissue TCR repertoires likely differ from those in blood.

CD8 naive samples were CD45RO-negative cells positively selected for CCR7, giving a CD45RA+CCR7+ population that excluded TemRA cells. Healthy HIV-negative adults with no recently reported acute infections or vaccinations were included as donors. Every donor was a Caucasian adult residing in Nashville, Tennessee, USA. Blood was obtained by leukapheresis, after which PBMCs were separated by Ficoll-Histopaque density gradient centrifugation and cryopreserved in liquid nitrogen vapor phase. Analytical flow cytometry was used to check the purity and quantity of each magnetically sorted T cell population. Genomic DNA was isolated from every sorted fraction and measured by UV absorbance on a Nanodrop 2000c. Material for sequencing was naive CD8+ T cells from PBMCs. This specimen's cell subset or site label, interpreted: CD45RA+CCR7+. This clonotype was obtained from a man aged 18 to 29 in good health. Some clones in this sample may be carry-over from other donors' samples.

This receptor carries the CDR3 CASRRLGQGRRTEAFF. The DNA reads TGTGCCAGCAGACGCTTGGGACAGGGGCGCAGGACTGAAGCTTTCTTT. The V and J segments used are TRBV28 and TRBJ1-1, with 10 middle bases fitting TRBD1. Looking up the germline V gene yields CDR1 MDHEN and CDR2 SYDVKM. Trimming leaves V shorter by 6 bases and J shorter by 5 bases, with the junction holding 12 bases beyond the gene matches. From the cysteine up to the phenylalanine, the CDR3 has a length of 16 residues. Solely the CDR3 DNA is kept, with 48 bases framed from the first base.